This T cell receptor (beta chain) was documented in a study of cytomegalovirus exposure and HLA in healthy donors. Study-level information: A later analysis reported the roughly 120 validation repertoires used the same platform as the 550 to 800 first-cohort repertoires.

The table came from immunoSEQ multiplex PCR; TCRdb's copy has only in-frame clones and leaves some out. The data contain around 60,000 clones, about 91% of them singletons. V lost 7 bases to trimming and J lost 6 bases; unmatched junction nucleotides: 11. Germline-derived CDR1 and CDR2 are SNHLY and FYNNEI. This CDR3 has 14 residues. Whole-study results and caveats: Cytomegalovirus status was reportedly diagnosed by the classifier with high specificity and sensitivity. According to the study, 160 or so TCR beta chains were cytomegalovirus-associated. TCR sequences were mostly rare, though some public TCRs occurred in many donors.

About this clone itself: Its antigen is currently unknown.

The V and J genes are TRBV2 and TRBJ1-1, with 7 bases that match TRBD1. The TCR was taken from a woman between 18 and 29 years old in good health and CMV-seronegative. The specimen was PBMCs. The DNA for the CDR3 is TGTGCCAGCAACGGAGGGGGCATCGTGGCTGAAGCTTTCTTT. It specifies CASNGGGIVAEAFF.